Listed below are T cell receptor beta chains from one sample, sequenced in a study of PD-1 blockade in classical Hodgkin lymphoma. TCRdb's copy holds only in-frame clones and misses some; the assay was immunoSEQ multiplex PCR. The data show roughly 70,000 clones, roughly 93% seen once. Sequencing was carried out using peripheral blood mononuclear cells (PBMCs). The receptors shown here come from a human donor with classical Hodgkin lymphoma. Each CDR3 is given with its conserved first and last residue. The order of the fields is V gene, J gene, D gene, clone size, CDR3 protein, CDR3 DNA. D genes are given only for firm matches. Expanded clones get a size class; other rows say once, few or many, or leave the size out.

V: TRBV7-9; J: TRBJ1-2; D: .; size: .; CDR3: CASSGGNQATYGYTF; DNA: TGTGCCAGCAGCGGGGGGAATCAGGCGACCTATGGCTACACCTTC
V: TRBV5-4; J: TRBJ1-1; D: .; size: .; CDR3: CASSGTGSAEAFF; DNA: TGTGCCAGCAGCGGCACAGGGAGCGCTGAAGCTTTCTTT
V: TRBV4-1; J: TRBJ1-3; D: .; size: .; CDR3: CASSQDHQGNGNTIYF; DNA: TGCGCCAGCAGCCAAGATCACCAGGGGAATGGAAACACCATATATTTT
V: TRBV7-9; J: TRBJ1-4; D: .; size: .; CDR3: CASSRDWAGEKLFF; DNA: TGTGCCAGCAGCCGGGATTGGGCGGGGGAAAAACTGTTTTTT
V: TRBV27; J: TRBJ1-2; D: TRBD1; size: once; CDR3: CASSMDRDRTNYGYTF; DNA: TGTGCCAGCAGTATGGACAGGGATCGGACTAACTATGGCTACACCTTC
V: TRBV9; J: TRBJ1-2; D: .; size: .; CDR3: CASSVEGREYGYTF; DNA: TGTGCCAGCAGCGTAGAGGGCAGGGAATATGGCTACACCTTC
V: TRBV27; J: TRBJ2-7; D: .; size: .; CDR3: CASSARRIGYEQYF; DNA: TGTGCCAGCAGTGCCCGACGGATAGGGTACGAGCAGTACTTC
V: TRBV27; J: TRBJ2-7; D: .; size: .; CDR3: CASSQIQLSEQYF; DNA: TGTGCCAGCAGTCAGATACAGCTTTCCGAGCAGTACTTC
V: TRBV7-2; J: TRBJ1-5; D: TRBD1; size: .; CDR3: CASSIRQGFNQPQHF; DNA: TGTGCCAGCAGCATCAGACAGGGGTTCAATCAGCCCCAGCATTTT
V: TRBV6-5; J: TRBJ1-4; D: .; size: .; CDR3: CASRISGVNEKLFF; DNA: TGTGCCAGCAGGATCTCAGGGGTTAATGAAAAACTGTTTTTT
V: TRBV5-6; J: TRBJ1-1; D: .; size: once; CDR3: CASSLGRRNTEAFF; DNA: TGTGCCAGCAGCTTGGGGCGGCGGAACACTGAAGCTTTCTTT
V: TRBV6-5; J: TRBJ2-5; D: .; size: .; CDR3: CASSYSGGEETQYF; DNA: TGTGCCAGCAGTTACTCAGGCGGTGAAGAGACCCAGTACTTC
V: TRBV2; J: TRBJ2-3; D: TRBD2; size: once; CDR3: CASRSGGSTDTQYF; DNA: TGTGCCAGCAGGTCGGGGGGTAGCACAGATACGCAGTATTTT
V: TRBV5-1; J: TRBJ1-1; D: TRBD1; size: .; CDR3: CASSLAPGQGAAFF; DNA: TGCGCCAGCAGCTTGGCCCCGGGACAGGGAGCAGCTTTCTTT
V: TRBV18; J: TRBJ2-7; D: .; size: .; CDR3: CASSLGQLSYEQYF; DNA: TGTGCCAGCTCGTTGGGACAACTATCCTACGAGCAGTACTTC
V: TRBV14; J: TRBJ1-3; D: TRBD1; size: .; CDR3: CASSPTPTGSKRNTIYF; DNA: TGTGCCAGCAGCCCCACCCCGACAGGGTCTAAGAGAAACACCATATATTTT
V: TRBV4-1; J: TRBJ1-2; D: .; size: .; CDR3: CASSQGTWAEGYTF; DNA: TGCGCCAGCAGCCAAGGGACTTGGGCAGAGGGCTACACCTTC
V: TRBV19; J: TRBJ1-3; D: .; size: .; CDR3: CASSSNPRQRDENTIYF; DNA: TGTGCCAGTAGTTCTAACCCCCGGCAAAGGGACGAAAACACCATATATTTT
V: TRBV10-2; J: TRBJ1-2; D: .; size: .; CDR3: CASTGARGYTF; DNA: TGCGCCAGCACGGGGGCAAGGGGCTACACCTTC
V: TRBV28; J: TRBJ1-1; D: .; size: .; CDR3: CASTIGGPEAFF; DNA: TGTGCCAGCACCATAGGGGGGCCAGAAGCTTTCTTT
V: TRBV7-2; J: TRBJ2-3; D: .; size: .; CDR3: CASSPYGGETSTDTQYF; DNA: TGTGCCAGCAGCCCCTACGGAGGGGAGACTAGCACAGATACGCAGTATTTT
V: TRBV9; J: TRBJ1-3; D: TRBD1; size: .; CDR3: CASSVATGAYGNTIYF; DNA: TGTGCCAGCAGCGTAGCTACAGGGGCTTACGGAAACACCATATATTTT
V: TRBV28; J: TRBJ2-3; D: .; size: .; CDR3: CASSPRNRSIRGDTQYF; DNA: TGTGCCAGCAGTCCTAGAAATAGATCAATTCGGGGAGATACGCAGTATTTT
V: TRBV19; J: TRBJ1-1; D: .; size: few; CDR3: CASRDRNTEAFF; DNA: TGTGCCAGTAGAGACAGAAACACTGAAGCTTTCTTT
V: TRBV4-3; J: TRBJ1-6; D: .; size: .; CDR3: CASSQEEQGRTPLHF; DNA: TGCGCCAGCAGCCAAGAGGAGCAGGGGAGGACACCCCTCCACTTT
V: TRBV5-6; J: TRBJ2-3; D: .; size: .; CDR3: CASSGRQAYTDTQYF; DNA: TGTGCCAGCAGCGGTAGACAGGCTTATACAGATACGCAGTATTTT
V: TRBV5-8; J: TRBJ2-1; D: .; size: .; CDR3: CASSLGGSAYNEQFF; DNA: TGTGCCAGCAGCTTGGGAGGTAGCGCCTACAATGAGCAGTTCTTC